This is a list of T cell receptor beta chains from one sample in a study of blood T cells in healthy people across ages. One entry per CDR3 protein results from TCRdb running MiXCR on the 5' RACE reads. This table holds 800,000 to 900,000 distinct CDR3 sequences, about 59% found once. The sample taken for sequencing was blood. Every receptor here comes from a man aged 25-40 years in good health. Each CDR3 is given with its conserved first and last residue. D genes are given only for firm matches. Clone size is not always given. Where it is, it says once, few, many or a class for expanded clones.

clone_size j_call cdr3_length v_call d_call cdr3_nt cdr3_aa
. TRBJ2-5 13 TRBV29-1 . TGCAGCGTTGAACTGGGATTCCAAGAGACCCAGTACTTC CSVELGFQETQYF
few TRBJ2-7 14 TRBV7-2 TRBD2 TGTGCCAGCAGTCCGGGACTAGCTTACTACGAGCAGTACTTC CASSPGLAYYEQYF
. TRBJ1-2 15 TRBV2 TRBD1 TGTGCCAGCAGTGAAGGCAGGGGGTATGGCTATGGCTACACCTTC CASSEGRGYGYGYTF
few TRBJ2-1 11 TRBV6-2/TRBV6-3 . TGTGCCAGCAGTTACTCGGCAGAGCAGTTCTTC CASSYSAEQFF
. TRBJ2-4 16 TRBV2 . TGTGCCAGCAGAGCTCTAGCGTACGGGACCAAAAACATTCAGTACTTC CASRALAYGTKNIQYF
few TRBJ2-3 15 TRBV7-3 TRBD2 TGTGCCAGCAGCCCCGGGACTAGCGGGTTGTTGGCGCAGTATTTT CASSPGTSGLLAQYF
. TRBJ2-7 13 TRBV28 . TGTGCCAGCAGCCCCCCCGGAGCGCGCGAGCAGTACTTC CASSPPGAREQYF
. TRBJ1-4 14 TRBV29-1 TRBD1 TGCAGCGGTCTCGACAGGGGGCTTAGGGAAAAACTGTTTTTT CSGLDRGLREKLFF
few TRBJ2-1 13 TRBV7-2 . TGTGCCAGCAGCTTAGCCGGTCTGAATGAGCAGTTCTTC CASSLAGLNEQFF
. TRBJ2-3 13 TRBV27 . TGTGCCAGCACGACCGGAGCCACAGATACGCAGTATTTT CASTTGATDTQYF
. TRBJ2-2 15 TRBV6-5 . TGTGCCAGCAGTTTTCAGGGTCCCGGCACCGGGGAGCTGTTTTTT CASSFQGPGTGELFF
. TRBJ2-6 16 TRBV7-9 . TGTGCCAGCAGTCCTATGGGGGGATCCGGGGCCAACGTCCTGACTTTC CASSPMGGSGANVLTF
. TRBJ1-6 15 TRBV10-3 . TGTGCCGTCACTGAAGACCCGGGGATGAATTCACCCCTCCACTTT CAVTEDPGMNSPLHF
. TRBJ1-1 16 TRBV9 TRBD1 TGTGCCAGCAGCGTGCAGGGGGTAGGCATGAACACTGAAGCTTTCTTT CASSVQGVGMNTEAFF
. TRBJ2-7 13 TRBV12-3/TRBV12-4 TRBD1 TGTGCCAGCAGTTTGGTTGACAGGGACGAGCAGTACTTC CASSLVDRDEQYF
. TRBJ2-3 14 TRBV2 . TGTGCCAGCCCAAGTCAGTCTAGCACAGATACGCAGTATTTT CASPSQSSTDTQYF
. TRBJ1-2 12 TRBV30 TRBD1 TGTGCCTGGACGGGACAGGGCTATGGCTACACCTTC CAWTGQGYGYTF
. TRBJ2-7 17 TRBV20-1 TRBD2 TGCAGTGCTAGAGAAGGGGTTAGCGGGGGTGGTAGGGGAGAGCAGTACTTC CSAREGVSGGGRGEQYF
few TRBJ2-5 15 TRBV7-2 . TGTGCCAGCAGCTTAGAATCGGGGAGCCAAGAGACCCAGTACTTC CASSLESGSQETQYF
. TRBJ1-2 12 TRBV4-2 . TGTGCCAGCGGCCAAGCAGGGGCTGGCTACACCTTC CASGQAGAGYTF
. TRBJ2-3 15 TRBV13 TRBD2 TGTGCCAGCAGCTCAAGGAGCGGGGAGGCAGATACGCAGTATTTT CASSSRSGEADTQYF
many TRBJ1-4 12 TRBV29-1 . TGCAGCGTTGCGGGCCTTACCGAAAAACTGTTTTTT CSVAGLTEKLFF
. TRBJ2-5 18 TRBV5-1 TRBD2 TGCGCCAGCAGCTTGGCCCGTCTAGCGGGGGCCCTCCAAGAGACCCAGTACTTC CASSLARLAGALQETQYF
few TRBJ1-1 13 TRBV20-1 . TGCAGTGCTAGAAAGGGGAGGTATACTGAAGCTTTCTTT CSARKGRYTEAFF
. TRBJ1-4 13 TRBV20-1 . TGCAGTGCTTACACACGGTTTAATGAAAAACTGTTTTTT CSAYTRFNEKLFF
few TRBJ2-5 15 TRBV5-1 TRBD1 TGCGCCAGCAGCTTGGTGGACAGGGTTGGAGAGACCCAGTACTTC CASSLVDRVGETQYF
few TRBJ2-7 12 TRBV28 . TGTGCCAGCAGGACTACCTCCTACGAGCAGTACTTC CASRTTSYEQYF
. TRBJ1-2 12 TRBV29-1 . TGCAGCGTTGAAAGGGGGATCTATGGCTACACCTTC CSVERGIYGYTF
. TRBJ2-3 16 TRBV11-2 . TGTGCCAGCAGCCCTACGCTCTCTATCTTCACAGATACGCAGTATTTT CASSPTLSIFTDTQYF
. TRBJ2-1 15 TRBV20-1 . TGCAGTGCTAGAGGATCGGATACTGACTGGGATGAGCAGTTCTTC CSARGSDTDWDEQFF
few TRBJ2-3 15 TRBV27 . TGTGCCAGCAGTCCAGAACTAGAAAGCACAGATACGCAGTATTTT CASSPELESTDTQYF
. TRBJ2-5 15 TRBV5-1 TRBD1 TGCGCCAGCAGCACAGGGACAGCTGGACAAGAGACCCAGTACTTC CASSTGTAGQETQYF
. TRBJ2-7 15 TRBV15 TRBD1 TGTGCCACCAGCAGAGATCCGCGACAGGGGGCCCAGCAGTACTTC CATSRDPRQGAQQYF
. TRBJ2-6 15 TRBV10-3 . TGTGCCATCAGTGAGTCTGGTACTGGGGCCAACGTCCTGACTTTC CAISESGTGANVLTF
. TRBJ2-1 16 TRBV5-1 . TGCGCCAGCAGCCTTAAAGGAGGGGTTTTAGGTAATGAGCAGTTCTTC CASSLKGGVLGNEQFF
few TRBJ2-3 14 TRBV6-5 . TGTGCCAGCAGTTACGTACAGGGCGCAGATACGCAGTATTTT CASSYVQGADTQYF
. TRBJ1-1 15 TRBV18 . TGTGCCAGCTCACCAGGTGCAGTGTCGAACACTGAAGCTTTCTTT CASSPGAVSNTEAFF
. TRBJ2-3 13 TRBV20-1 TRBD1 TGCAGTGCTTGGACAGGGCCCACAGATACGCAGTATTTT CSAWTGPTDTQYF
. TRBJ2-5 13 TRBV20-1 . TGCAGTGCTAGAGTCCAGGTCCAAGAGACCCAGTACTTC CSARVQVQETQYF
. TRBJ2-1 16 TRBV12-3/TRBV12-4 TRBD1 TGTGCCAGCAGTTTAACCCCGGGACAGGGAAACAATGAGCAGTTCTTC CASSLTPGQGNNEQFF
. TRBJ1-4 15 TRBV4-3 . TGCGCCAGCAGCCGGGGCACAGGGAATAATGAAAAACTGTTTTTT CASSRGTGNNEKLFF
. TRBJ2-1 17 TRBV11-2 TRBD2 TGTGCCAGCAGCTTAGTGGCGCTAGCGGGGTTTTACAATGAGCAGTTCTTC CASSLVALAGFYNEQFF
few TRBJ2-2 16 TRBV7-2 . TGTGCCAGCAGCAACGCCGGGGGAACGAACACCGGGGAGCTGTTTTTT CASSNAGGTNTGELFF
few TRBJ2-1 13 TRBV6-2/TRBV6-3 . TGTGCCAGTCGGGGTATGGGTAGGCATGAGCAGTTCTTC CASRGMGRHEQFF
. TRBJ2-1 13 TRBV7-8 . TGTGCCAGCTGCGCCTGGGGATACCATGAGCAGTTCTTC CASCAWGYHEQFF
. TRBJ2-3 16 TRBV7-2 . TGTGCCAGCAGCTTAGCTGGGGGATCCGGCACAGATACGCAGTATTTT CASSLAGGSGTDTQYF